This T cell receptor (beta chain) is from a study of CD8+ T cells in alopecia areata. The sample's treatment: oral pan-JAK inhibitor, 5-10 mg twice daily. Isolated RNA was reverse transcribed into cDNA used as the sequencing template. Some clones are missing from TCRdb's copy, which holds only in-frame ones; the method was immunoSEQ multiplex PCR. This table has 200,000 to 250,000 clones, around 65% appearing once. The study, taken as a whole, reports: It was observed that many expanded lesional clones persisted in scalp and blood during tofacitinib. Unlike in mice, where it was clearer, TCR sharing across patients was less clear, possibly HLA-related.

Concerning this clone itself: The antigen remains unidentified.

Unmatched junction bases numbered 3, after V lost 0 bases and J lost 0 bases. The CDR3 has 16 residues. From germline, CDR1 is SGHAT and CDR2 FQNNGV. The receptor's source is a human donor with alopecia areata. Sequences were derived from CD4+ T cells sorted from blood, sampled at week 44, from a patient treated with tofacitinib. The chain employs TRBV11-2 and TRBJ2-7; 9 nucleotides agree with TRBD2. As DNA, the CDR3 is TGTGCCAGCAGCTTAGACCCGGGACTAGCCTCCTACGAGCAGTACTTC. Translated: CASSLDPGLASYEQYF. The full variable domain, completed using reference TRBV11-2 and TRBJ2-7, is EAGVAQSPRYKIIEKRQSVAFWCNPISGHATLYWYQQILGQGPKLLIQFQNNGVVDDSQLPKDRFSAERLKGVDSTLKIQPAKLEDSAVYLCASSLDPGLASYEQYFGPGTRLTVT.